This T cell receptor (beta chain) was identified during a study of T cells and Merkel cell carcinoma outcomes. Sequencing used immunoSEQ multiplex PCR; TCRdb keeps in-frame clones, though not all of them. The table includes 9,000 to 15,000 clones, roughly 95% detected once. Broader study findings: Repertoire plus T-cell density reportedly predicted Merkel cell carcinoma outcomes.

As concerns this clone: The target antigen is unknown.

The length of the CDR3 is 13 residues. Per the germline V gene, CDR1 is MNHNY and CDR2 is SVGAGI (reference sequence). Trimming cost V 2 bases and J 4 bases, with 8 bases left between them. The sample was tumor tissue from Merkel cell carcinoma. This rearrangement joins TRBV6-6 to TRBJ1-2; a weak D match, TRBD1 (5 bases). This receptor was taken from a human donor with Merkel cell carcinoma. CDR3 in DNA: TGTGCCAGCAGTTACGAGGGACGCTATGGCTACACCTTC. This encodes CASSYEGRYGYTF.